This T cell receptor (beta chain) was obtained from a study of cytomegalovirus exposure and HLA in healthy donors. The germline V and J ends were trimmed by 2 bases and 0 bases, with 10 bases remaining between them. Germline-derived CDR1 and CDR2 are MGHDK and SYGVNS. The CDR3 runs to 15 residues. A multiplex PCR was run with 60 Vbeta primers and 13 Jbeta primers. Generated by immunoSEQ multiplex PCR, the TCRdb table keeps only in-frame clones and is missing some. The sample has tens of thousands of clones, roughly 79% seen once; the top ten hold approximately 3.9%. The chain recombines TRBV25-1 with TRBJ1-2; D perhaps matches TRBD1 (5 bases). The sequenced sample was PBMCs. The sequence derives from a woman aged 40 to 49 in good health and CMV-seronegative. CDR3 in amino acids: CASSEQGKANYGYTF. CDR3 in DNA: TGTGCCAGCAGTGAACAGGGTAAAGCTAACTATGGCTACACCTTC.